The clone carrying this T cell receptor (beta chain) has only a few counts. The sample comes from a study of breast tumors, draining lymph nodes, adjacent tissues. TCRdb recomputed calls from the multiplex PCR reads with MiXCR, one row per CDR3 protein. In the table there are 60,000 to 70,000 distinct CDR3 sequences, less than 60% of which are singletons. This CDR3 has 14 residues. Germline CDR1 is SGDLS and CDR2 is YYNGEE. The ends lost 2 bases at V and 7 bases at J; junction bases unmatched: 5. The chain combines TRBV9 with TRBJ2-1, with 8 nucleotides matching TRBD2. The material sequenced was breast tumor tissue. The origin of this receptor is a female donor with breast cancer. Some clones in this sample may be carry-over from other donors' samples. The DNA of the CDR3 is TGTGCCAGCAGCGTTACCGGGACTAGAAATGAGCAGTTCTTC. Amino acid sequence: CASSVTGTRNEQFF.